Shown below are 31 T cell receptor beta chains from a single sample sequenced in a study of blood T cell repertoires in COVID-19. TCRdb keeps only in-frame clones here, not all; method: immunoSEQ multiplex PCR. The sample includes some 460,000 clones, nearly 90% of them seen just once. The specimen sequenced was PBMCs or T cells enriched from blood (not recorded which). Receptor source: a woman aged 18-30 years with acute COVID-19.

V gene TRBV12-2 combines with J gene TRBJ2-1; the table names TRBD2, a call not compared with the DNA. TRBV12-2 is listed as a pseudogene. This CDR3 spans 15 amino acids. The CDR3, as DNA: TGTGCAAGTCACCGAATCGGCGTAGCGGACAATGAGCAGTTCTTC. Translation gives CASHRIGVADNEQFF.

V gene TRBV30 combines with J gene TRBJ2-3, with 9 nucleotides matching TRBD2. Germline V gene sequence: CDR1 GTSNPN, CDR2 SVGIG (reference sequence). J was trimmed by 0 bases and V by 5 bases; bases with no gene match: 9. The CDR3 runs 16 residues. The CDR3 nucleotides read TGTGCCTGGTGCAAAGGACTAGCGCCAAGCACAGATACGCAGTATTTT. Its translation: CAWCKGLAPSTDTQYF.

CDR3 DNA sequence: TGCGCCAGCAGCTGGGCGACAGGGAATAACTATGGCTACACCTTC. Protein sequence: CASSWATGNNYGYTF. The rearrangement joins TRBV5-1 to TRBJ1-2; 7 nucleotides match TRBD1. The CDR3 sequence is 15 residues long. Germline-derived CDR1 and CDR2 are SGHRS and YFSETQ. V was pared by 3 bases and J by 1 base, with 6 bases of the junction left unmatched.

This chain connects TRBV7-2 to TRBJ1-5; the match to TRBD1 covers 7 bases. The trim removed 5 bases at V and 5 bases at J, leaving 9 bases unmatched. Germline V CDR1 and CDR2: SGHTA, FQGNSA. The CDR3 consists of 15 residues. The CDR3 sequence: CASSPRGTDHQPQHF. The CDR3 DNA reads TGTGCCAGCAGCCCACGAGGGACAGACCATCAGCCCCAGCATTTT.

The chain employs TRBV9 and TRBJ1-3; D remains ambiguous. Trimming stripped 4 bases from V and 0 bases from J, with 14 bases between. Germline V CDR1 and CDR2: SGDLS, YYNGEE. The CDR3 sequence is 16 residues long. The CDR3: CASSPREPVSGNTIYF. The DNA of the CDR3 is TGTGCCAGCAGCCCCCGGGAGCCAGTCTCTGGAAACACCATATATTTT.

The V gene is TRBV9, the J gene TRBJ2-7; TRBD2 is a possible D gene (6 bases). From germline, CDR1 is SGDLS and CDR2 YYNGEE. This CDR3 has 14 amino acids. The V and J ends lost 3 bases and 9 bases respectively, with 19 bases between them. CDR3 nucleotides: TGTGCCAGCAGCGCCGGGAGCCAAGGGTTGGGGCAGTACTTC. This encodes CASSAGSQGLGQYF.

The CDR3 DNA sequence: TGTGCCAGCTCACCAATAGATAAGAACACCGGGGAGCTGTTTTTT. Its protein is CASSPIDKNTGELFF. The chain employs TRBV18 and TRBJ2-2; D unresolved. Trimming took 2 bases from V and 1 from J, leaving 8 bases between them. The length of the CDR3 is 15 residues. Germline-derived CDR1 and CDR2 are KGHSH and LQKENI.

V usage is TRBV18 and J usage is TRBJ1-1; D call uncertain. This CDR3 is 14 amino acids long. V was shortened by 5 bases and J by 2 bases, with 12 bases between the two germline ends. CDR1 is KGHSH and CDR2 is LQKENI in the germline V gene. CDR3 sequence: CASSFQGVNTEAFF. Written as DNA, the CDR3 is TGTGCCAGCTCATTTCAAGGAGTTAACACTGAAGCTTTCTTT.

CDR3 nucleotides: TGTGCCAGCAGCTTGGGCGGGGGACCCGGGGCCAACGTCCTGACTTTC. Its protein product is CASSLGGGPGANVLTF. The gene calls are TRBV5-6 and TRBJ2-6, with 7 bases matching TRBD2. CDR1 and CDR2 from the germline V gene are SGHDT and YYEEEE. J lost 4 bases, V lost 0 bases, and 4 bases had no gene match. The CDR3 contains 16 residues.

The chain couples TRBV6-5 to TRBJ2-5; D is undetermined. V lost 0 bases and J lost 7, with 3 bases in between. The germline V gene encodes CDR1 MNHEY and CDR2 SVGAGI. CDR3 length: 11 amino acids. The CDR3 DNA is TGTGCCAGCAGTTACTCTCGGACCCAGTACTTC. It is translated as CASSYSRTQYF.

The rearrangement joins TRBV24-1 to TRBJ2-1; the D is unclear. Germline CDR1 and CDR2: KGHDR and SFDVKD. V was trimmed by 1 base and J by 16 bases, leaving 13 bases between them. CDR3 length equals 12 residues. CDR3 in DNA: TGTGCCACCAGTGATTTTGCAGGTGCAGGTTTCTTC. Translating it yields CATSDFAGAGFF.

This chain links TRBV13 with TRBJ2-1; D call uncertain. With 5 bases removed from V and 6 bases from J, the gap between germline ends came to 11 bases. This CDR3 has 13 amino acids. CDR1 PRHDT and CDR2 FYEKMQ come from the germline V gene (reference sequence). The CDR3: CASSPYQINEQFF. The CDR3 bases are TGTGCCAGCAGCCCCTATCAAATCAATGAGCAGTTCTTC.

The gene calls are TRBV2 and TRBJ2-2; D unclear. The CDR3 loop spans 18 amino acids. Trimming stripped 2 bases from V and 0 bases from J, with 16 bases between. Germline loops: CDR1 SNHLY, CDR2 FYNNEI. CDR3 DNA: TGTGCCAGCAGTGAATCCGCCGACTGGTCGGCGAACACCGGGGAGCTGTTTTTT. Protein: CASSESADWSANTGELFF.

The chain uses TRBV30 and TRBJ2-2, with TRBD1 matching 7 bases. V shed 3 bases, J shed 5 bases, and the junction held 3 bases outside the gene matches. This CDR3 region has 13 residues. Germline CDR1 GTSNPN, CDR2 SVGIG (reference sequence). CDR3 sequence reads: CAWSADRTGELFF. The DNA of the CDR3 is TGTGCCTGGAGCGCGGACAGGACCGGGGAGCTGTTTTTT. The whole variable domain, filled in from reference TRBV30 and TRBJ2-2, reads SQTIHQWPATLVQPVGSPLSLECTVEGTSNPNLYWYRQAAGRGLQLLFYSVGIGQISSEVPQNLSASRPQDRQFILSSKKLLLSDSGFYLCAWSADRTGELFFGEGSRLTVL.

The gene calls are TRBV18 and TRBJ2-7, with D perhaps TRBD2 (6 bases). There are 14 residues in the CDR3. V lost 7 bases and J lost 3, with 16 bases in between. Germline V lookup: CDR1 KGHSH, CDR2 LQKENI. The CDR3 nucleotides are TGTGCCAGCTGTGTAGCGGAGACGGACTACGAGCAGTACTTC. Protein product: CASCVAETDYEQYF.

The chain uses TRBV6-2 or TRBV6-3 and TRBJ1-1; perhaps TRBD1 as D (5 bases). The V and J ends lost 5 bases and 3 bases respectively, with 10 bases between them. Germline values: CDR1 MNHEY, CDR2 SVGEGT. The CDR3 has 13 amino acids. This CDR3 reads CASSTTRDTEAFF. The CDR3 coding sequence is TGTGCCAGCAGTACAACCAGGGACACTGAAGCTTTCTTT.

V gene TRBV4-1 combines with J gene TRBJ2-7; D might be TRBD1 (6 bases). The germline V and J ends were trimmed by 4 bases and 2 bases, with 15 bases remaining between them. The CDR3 loop spans 15 amino acids. Germline values: CDR1 MGHRA, CDR2 YSYEKL. The CDR3 sequence is CASSPIKGVTYEQYF. As DNA, the CDR3 is TGCGCCAGCAGCCCTATAAAGGGGGTCACCTACGAGCAGTACTTC.

The chain recombines TRBV5-1 with TRBJ1-3; possibly TRBD1 for D (5 bases). CDR1 is SGHRS and CDR2 is YFSETQ in the germline V gene. V gave up 4 bases and J gave up 2 bases, with 13 bases separating them. The CDR3 runs 15 residues. CDR3 amino acids: CASSPNAGTGNTIYF. The CDR3 DNA is TGCGCCAGCAGCCCTAACGCAGGGACTGGAAACACCATATATTTT.

The chain recombines TRBV4-1 with TRBJ2-3, with D possibly matching TRBD2 (5 bases). This CDR3 contains 18 residues. V gave up 1 base and J gave up 2 bases, with 19 bases separating them. Per the germline V gene, CDR1 is MGHRA and CDR2 is YSYEKL. CDR3 bases: TGCGCCAGCAGCCAAGTTTCAGCGGACCAAACTGTCACAGATACGCAGTATTTT. Its translation: CASSQVSADQTVTDTQYF.

This chain joins TRBV19 and TRBJ2-2; no definite D call. This CDR3 contains 13 residues. The germline V and J ends were trimmed by 9 bases and 1 base, with 9 bases remaining between them. CDR1 is LNHDA and CDR2 is SQIVND in the germline V gene (reference sequence). CDR3 DNA: TGTGCCAGCTGCACGGGGAACACCGGGGAGCTGTTTTTT. Translating gives CASCTGNTGELFF. The full variable domain, with the rest looked up from reference TRBV19 and TRBJ2-2, is DGGITQSPKYLFRKEGQNVTLSCEQNLNHDAMYWYRQDPGQGLRLIYYSQIVNDFQKGDIAEGYSVSREKKESFPLTVTSAQKNPTAFYLCASCTGNTGELFFGEGSRLTVL.

The genes are TRBV27 and TRBJ1-4; TRBD1 matches 9 bases. Germline assignment: CDR1 MNHEY and CDR2 SMNVEV (reference sequence). The length of the CDR3 is 16 residues. The J segment lost 7 bases and the V segment lost 4 bases, leaving 10 bases of the junction unmatched. The CDR3 is CASSSPSTGGSEKLFF. DNA for the CDR3: TGTGCCAGCAGTTCCCCGTCAACAGGGGGCAGTGAAAAACTGTTTTTT.

The V call is TRBV5-6, the J call TRBJ1-2, with 9 nucleotides matching TRBD1. Germline trimming cut 2 bases from V and 4 bases from J; bases unmatched to any gene: 9. Germline-derived CDR1 and CDR2 are SGHDT and YYEEEE. CDR3 length: 16 residues. For the CDR3, the DNA is TGTGCCAGCAGCTTATTCCGGGACAGGGTGGTCTATGGCTACACCTTC. It specifies CASSLFRDRVVYGYTF.

This chain links TRBV2 with TRBJ2-3; the match to TRBD1 covers 7 bases. V lost 5 bases, J lost 2 bases, and 4 bases stayed unmatched. The length of the CDR3 is 14 residues. In germline, CDR1 is SNHLY, CDR2 FYNNEI. The CDR3 is CASSWDRSTDTQYF. DNA for the CDR3: TGTGCCAGCAGTTGGGACAGATCCACAGATACGCAGTATTTT. The variable domain in full, completed from reference TRBV2 and TRBJ2-3, reads EPEVTQTPSHQVTQMGQEVILRCVPISNHLYFYWYRQILGQKVEFLVSFYNNEISEKSEIFDDQFSVERPDGSNFTLKIRSTKLEDSAMYFCASSWDRSTDTQYFGPGTRLTVL.

CDR3 amino acids: CASSPRTGLSKNIQYF. The DNA of the CDR3 is TGCGCCAGCAGCCCGCGGACAGGGTTGAGCAAAAACATTCAGTACTTC. The chain has TRBV4-1 and TRBJ2-4; TRBD1 aligns across 8 bases. Losses at the gene ends were 4 bases for V and 3 bases for J; bases not matched to a gene: 8. This CDR3 region has 16 residues. Germline lookup yields CDR1 MGHRA and CDR2 YSYEKL.

This rearrangement joins TRBV14 to TRBJ2-2, with a possible D match to TRBD2 (5 bases). The germline CDR1 and CDR2 sequences are SGHDN and FVKESK. V was clipped by 6 bases and J by 6 bases, with 17 bases between them. This CDR3 region has 15 residues. This CDR3 reads CASSDFRGVAGELFF. CDR3 DNA sequence: TGTGCCAGCAGTGATTTTCGGGGAGTAGCCGGGGAGCTGTTTTTT.

This chain links TRBV7-9 with TRBJ1-1; 10 nucleotides agree with TRBD1. The CDR3 runs 17 residues. The germline V gene encodes CDR1 SEHNR and CDR2 FQNEAQ (reference sequence). V dropped 1 base and J dropped 2; count of bases not matched to a gene: 7. The CDR3 is CASSLGLRDRGNTEAFF. The CDR3 nucleotides are TGTGCCAGCAGCTTAGGGCTCCGGGACAGGGGAAACACTGAAGCTTTCTTT.

V is TRBV20-1 and J is TRBJ2-1, with no clear D. This CDR3 region has 11 residues. Germline V CDR1 and CDR2: DFQATT, SNEGSKA (reference sequence). Trimming cost V 2 bases and J 8 bases, with 7 bases left between them. Here the CDR3 DNA reads TGCAGTGCTAGAAGAGTTGATGAGCAGTTCTTC. The encoded protein is CSARRVDEQFF.

This chain connects TRBV11-2 to TRBJ1-5; D possibly corresponds to TRBD1 (5 bases). Trimming removed 2 bases from V and 2 bases from J, with 7 bases in between. The CDR3 has 14 residues. Germline CDR1 SGHAT, CDR2 FQNNGV. The CDR3 DNA follows: TGTGCCAGCAGCTTAAGCAGGGGCAATCAGCCCCAGCATTTT. It encodes CASSLSRGNQPQHF. Variable domain in full (rest from reference TRBV11-2 and TRBJ1-5): EAGVAQSPRYKIIEKRQSVAFWCNPISGHATLYWYQQILGQGPKLLIQFQNNGVVDDSQLPKDRFSAERLKGVDSTLKIQPAKLEDSAVYLCASSLSRGNQPQHFGDGTRLSIL.

The chain is built from TRBV6-6 and TRBJ1-4; D perhaps matches TRBD1 (6 bases). This CDR3 comprises 13 residues. The V end lost 11 bases, the J end lost 6 bases, and 16 bases lay between the germline ends. Germline V gene data show CDR1 as MNHNY and CDR2 as SVGAGI (reference sequence). CDR3 in amino acids: CAGRTGKDEKLFF. The CDR3 coding sequence is TGTGCCGGCCGAACAGGGAAGGATGAAAAACTGTTTTTT.

The rearrangement uses TRBV19 and TRBJ2-5; 10 nucleotides align to TRBD1. The V gene's germline CDR1 is LNHDA and CDR2 SQIVND (reference sequence). The CDR3 is 15 residues long. The V and J ends lost 4 bases and 4 bases, in that order; junction bases with no gene match: 6. CDR3 residues: CASSTAGTGVETQYF. CDR3 nucleotide sequence: TGTGCCAGTAGTACAGCCGGGACAGGGGTAGAGACCCAGTACTTC.

The chain carries TRBV12-3 or TRBV12-4 and TRBJ2-7; TRBD1 aligns across 9 bases. CDR3 size: 13 residues. J was trimmed by 3 bases and V by 9 bases; bases with no gene match: 6. Here the CDR3 DNA reads TGTGCCAGTCCGGGACAGGGTCTCTACGAGCAGTACTTC. Its protein product is CASPGQGLYEQYF.